This T cell receptor (beta chain) comes out of a study of CD8+CD57+ T cells in acquired aplastic anemia. Overall study: When averaged, DNA from sorted CD4+ and CD8+ cells came to 3 to 3.5 ug. The study's findings and limits: The study found no significant CD8+ Simpson's diversity difference between patients and controls. It was found that more than 25 CD8+ CDR3 sequences were shared between patients and controls.

This clonotype was seen ten or more times. Its matching antigen is unknown. The study profiled TCR beta VDJ and CDR3 using genomic DNA as template. TCRdb re-called the reads with MiXCR, one entry per CDR3 protein. The top ten clones hold about an eighth of a sample with some 140,000 distinct CDR3 sequences, about 50% of them seen once. Patients sequenced had flow cytometry evidence of CD8+CD57+ cell expansion. There was no therapy given to any patient before the blood sampling took place. Germline loops: CDR1 SGHTA, CDR2 FQGNSA. The J segment lost 9 bases and the V segment lost 1 base, leaving 9 bases of the junction unmatched. This CDR3 spans 14 amino acids.

The sequence was obtained from a human donor with aplastic anemia. The chain has TRBV7-2 and TRBJ2-7; 7 positions agree with TRBD2. The sequencing input was sorted CD4+, CD8+, or CD8+CD57+ T cells (not recorded which) from PBMCs. CDR3 bases: TGTGCCAGCAGCTTAGGACTAGCCCGGGGGGTGCAGTACTTC. It yields the protein CASSLGLARGVQYF.